This TCR beta chain was identified during a study of tumour-infiltrating T cells in Burkitt lymphoma (dated by TCRdb to the early 2020s). For the wider study: TCR repertoire data were compared against clinical outcome, and productive clonality predicted overall survival and progression-free survival independently of established prognostic factors such as age at diagnosis.

The library was obtained by the immunoSEQ multiplex PCR assay. TCRdb took over this immuneACCESS table, retaining in-frame rearrangements with V and J assigned. Such tables are incomplete; in checked studies, under half of the missing clones stem from an unresolved V gene, and the remainder is unexplained. The sample has around 17,000 clones on record, almost 80% of them singletons. Of the sample, approximately 2.1% falls within the top ten clones. Points on this clone: What antigen it recognizes has not been identified. Base qualities are missing; no much larger clone stands one base away.

Measured from the cysteine to the phenylalanine, the CDR3 is 13 residues long. Here the CDR3 DNA is all that survives: 39 bases in frame from base 1. CDR1 and CDR2 are drawn from the germline V gene: SGHTA, FQGNSA. V trim: 8 bases; J trim: 5 bases; unmatched bases: 6. Sequenced material: tumor tissue. The receptor's source is a human donor with diffuse large B-cell lymphoma. The rearrangement joined TRBV7-2 to TRBJ1-1, and TRBD1 matches 9 of the central bases. The DNA reads as follows: TGTGCCAGCGGCAAACAGGGGGCGACTGAAGCTTTCTTT. Translated, it reads CASGKQGATEAFF.